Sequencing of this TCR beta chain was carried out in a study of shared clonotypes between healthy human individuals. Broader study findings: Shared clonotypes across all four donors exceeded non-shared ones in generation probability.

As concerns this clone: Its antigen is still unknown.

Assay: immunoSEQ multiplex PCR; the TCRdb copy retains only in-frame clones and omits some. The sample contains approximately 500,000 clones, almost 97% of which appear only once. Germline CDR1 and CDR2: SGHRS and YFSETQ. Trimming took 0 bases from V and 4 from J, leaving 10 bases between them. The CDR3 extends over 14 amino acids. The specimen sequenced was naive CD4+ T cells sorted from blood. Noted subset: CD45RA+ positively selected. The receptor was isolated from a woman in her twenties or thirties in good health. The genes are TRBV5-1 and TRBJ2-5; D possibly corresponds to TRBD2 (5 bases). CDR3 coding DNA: TGCGCCAGCAGCTTGGGAGGACTGGGAGAGACCCAGTACTTC. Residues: CASSLGGLGETQYF.